Listed below are T cell receptor beta chains from one sample, sequenced in a study of shared clonotypes between healthy human individuals. Profiling relied on immunoSEQ multiplex PCR, and the TCRdb table lists in-frame clones only, not all of them. Here the sample spans 500,000 to 650,000 clones, roughly 79% being singletons. Sequencing was done on a sample of PBMCs. The source is a woman aged 35 to 49 in good health. Some clones in this sample may be carry-over from other donors' samples. CDR3s include the opening cysteine and the closing phenylalanine or tryptophan. D genes are given only for firm matches. Clone size is shown for a subset of rows, as once, few, many or a class of expanded clone.

d_call,v_call,clone_size,j_call,cdr3_nt,cdr3_aa
-,TRBV18,-,TRBJ2-6,TGTGCCAGCTCACACCTGACAGAGGGCTCGTCTGGGGCCAACGTCCTGACTTTC,CASSHLTEGSSGANVLTF
-,TRBV18,-,TRBJ2-1,TGTGCCAGCTCACCCGAGGGAGGGGGCCTCTACAATGAGCAGTTCTTC,CASSPEGGGLYNEQFF
TRBD1,TRBV4-1,-,TRBJ1-1,TGCGCCAGCAGCCCCCGAACAGGGGGTCTTAAATTGACTGAAGCTTTCTTT,CASSPRTGGLKLTEAFF
-,TRBV7-2,once,TRBJ2-7,TGTGCCAGCAGCTTTGGACAGTCATCCGGGGAGCAGTACTTC,CASSFGQSSGEQYF
-,TRBV4-2,-,TRBJ2-7,TGTGCCAGCAGCCCATTACTTATACAGAACTCCTACGAGCAGTACTTC,CASSPLLIQNSYEQYF
-,TRBV7-3,-,TRBJ1-1,TGTGCCAGCAGCTTTGGCCAGTACACTGAAGCTTTCTTT,CASSFGQYTEAFF
-,TRBV28,once,TRBJ2-3,TGTGCCACCGGCTCTGATACGCAGTATTTT,CATGSDTQYF
-,TRBV6-4,-,TRBJ2-5,TGTGCCAGCGGGACAGGAGCGGGACAAATGGAGACCCAGTACTTC,CASGTGAGQMETQYF
TRBD1,TRBV7-9,-,TRBJ2-7,TGTGCCAGCAGCTCATCCGGGACAGCTCCCTACGAGCAGTACTTC,CASSSSGTAPYEQYF
TRBD1,TRBV7-2,-,TRBJ2-5,TGTGCCAGCAGCGAGGACAGGGGAGACACCCAGTACTTC,CASSEDRGDTQYF
-,TRBV20-1,-,TRBJ1-1,TGCAGTGTTAAGTTGAACACTGAAGCTTTCTTT,CSVKLNTEAFF
TRBD2,TRBV7-2,-,TRBJ2-1,TGTGCCAGCAGCTTAGTGGGCGGGAGGGCCCTCAATGAGCAGTTCTTC,CASSLVGGRALNEQFF
TRBD1,TRBV5-5,-,TRBJ1-4,TGTGCCAGCAGCTTAACACGACAGGGATCTGGTGAAAAACTGTTTTTT,CASSLTRQGSGEKLFF
-,TRBV6-1,-,TRBJ1-1,TGTGCCAGCAGTGAATACAGTAACCTGAACACTGAAGCTTTCTTT,CASSEYSNLNTEAFF
-,TRBV15,-,TRBJ2-1,TGTGCCACCAGCAGAGATCTAGGGAATGAGCAGTTCTTC,CATSRDLGNEQFF
-,TRBV2,-,TRBJ1-2,TGTGCCAGCAGTGAAATAGGCAGGGGCTATGGCTACACCTTC,CASSEIGRGYGYTF
TRBD2,TRBV30,-,TRBJ2-7,TGTGCCACACTCCAAACTAGCGGGAACTCCTACGAGCAGTACTTC,CATLQTSGNSYEQYF
TRBD1,TRBV18,-,TRBJ2-5,TGTGCCAGCTCCGGACAGGGGGAGACCCAGTACTTC,CASSGQGETQYF
TRBD2,TRBV6-4,once,TRBJ2-7,TGTGCCAGCATCCCAGGGGGGACTAGCGGGAGTGCCGAGCAGTACTTC,CASIPGGTSGSAEQYF
-,TRBV29-1,-,TRBJ1-5,TGCAGCGCCGCCCAGGAAAACAATCAGCCCCAGCATTTT,CSAAQENNQPQHF
TRBD1,TRBV14,-,TRBJ2-2,TGTGCCAGCAGCCAATCCAGGGGGCGAACCGGGGAGCTGTTTTTT,CASSQSRGRTGELFF
-,TRBV7-2,-,TRBJ2-2,TGTGCCAGCAGCCACGGGGGGCAGGGGGACACCGGGGAGCTGTTTTTT,CASSHGGQGDTGELFF